This T cell receptor beta chain was found in a study of glioma-infiltrating T cells after dendritic cell vaccination. Study in general: Patients received three intradermal dendritic cell vaccine injections at biweekly intervals. Study-level results: Higher pretreatment TIL content predicted longer progression-free time and survival.

A remark on this clone: Its cognate antigen is unknown.

Input was approximately 2.1 ug genomic DNA, or all available if less. Method: immunoSEQ multiplex PCR; TCRdb's copy keeps in-frame clones and lacks some. The data contain about 82,000 clones, 70% to 90% of them singletons. This specimen was blood, taken before dendritic cell vaccination. The origin of this receptor is a human donor with glioblastoma.

CDR3 protein: CASSLWDRAEKLFF. The CDR3 DNA reads as TGTGCCAGCAGCTTGTGGGACAGGGCTGAAAAACTGTTTTTT. The genes are TRBV5-5 and TRBJ1-4; the match to TRBD1 covers 9 bases. Germline V gene lookup returns CDR1 SGHKS and CDR2 YYEKEE (reference sequence). Germline trimming cut 1 base from V and 7 bases from J; bases unmatched to any gene: 2. The CDR3 has 14 amino acids.